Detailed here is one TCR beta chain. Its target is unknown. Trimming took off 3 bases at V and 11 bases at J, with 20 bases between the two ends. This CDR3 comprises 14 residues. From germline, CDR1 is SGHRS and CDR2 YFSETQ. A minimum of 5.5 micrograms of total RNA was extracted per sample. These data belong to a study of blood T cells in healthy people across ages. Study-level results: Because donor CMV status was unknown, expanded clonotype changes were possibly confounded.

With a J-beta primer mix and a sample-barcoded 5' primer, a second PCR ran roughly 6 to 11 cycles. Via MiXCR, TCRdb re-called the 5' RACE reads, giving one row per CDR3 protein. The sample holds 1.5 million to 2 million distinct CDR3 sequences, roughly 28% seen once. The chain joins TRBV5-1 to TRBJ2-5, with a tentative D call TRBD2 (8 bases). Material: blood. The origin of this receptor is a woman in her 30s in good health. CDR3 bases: TGCGCCAGCAGCTCGGGACTAGGGGGCGATGAGCAGTACTTC. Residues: CASSSGLGGDEQYF.